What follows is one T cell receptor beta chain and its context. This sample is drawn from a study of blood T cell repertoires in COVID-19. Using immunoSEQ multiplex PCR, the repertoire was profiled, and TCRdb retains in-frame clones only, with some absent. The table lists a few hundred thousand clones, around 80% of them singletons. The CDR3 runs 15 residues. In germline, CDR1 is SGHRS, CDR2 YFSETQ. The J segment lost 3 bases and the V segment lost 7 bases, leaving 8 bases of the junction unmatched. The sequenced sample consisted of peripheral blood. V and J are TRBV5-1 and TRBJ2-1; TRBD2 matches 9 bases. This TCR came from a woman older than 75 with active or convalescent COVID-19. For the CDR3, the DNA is TGCGCCAGCCTCATTGAAGCGGGAGGCTACAATGAGCAGTTCTTC. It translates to CASLIEAGGYNEQFF.